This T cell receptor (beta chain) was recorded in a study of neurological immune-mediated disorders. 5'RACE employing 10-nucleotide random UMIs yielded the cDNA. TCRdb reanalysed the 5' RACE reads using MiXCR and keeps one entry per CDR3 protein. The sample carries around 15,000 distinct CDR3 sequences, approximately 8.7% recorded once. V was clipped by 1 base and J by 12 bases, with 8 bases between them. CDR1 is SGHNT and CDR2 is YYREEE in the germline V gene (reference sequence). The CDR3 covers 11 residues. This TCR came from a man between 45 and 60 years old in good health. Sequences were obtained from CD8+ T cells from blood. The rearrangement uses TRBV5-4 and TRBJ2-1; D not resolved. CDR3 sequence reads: CASSLKGLQFF. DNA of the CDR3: TGTGCCAGCAGCTTGAAGGGCCTGCAGTTCTTC. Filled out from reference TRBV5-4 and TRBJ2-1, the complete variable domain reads ETGVTQSPTHLIKTRGQQVTLRCSSQSGHNTVSWYQQALGQGPQFIFQYYREEENGRGNFPPRFSGLQFPNYSSELNVNALELDDSALYLCASSLKGLQFFGPGTRLTVL.